One sample yielded the 29 T cell receptor beta chains listed below, sequenced in a study of blood T cell repertoires in COVID-19. The data were produced by immunoSEQ multiplex PCR, yet TCRdb's version contains in-frame clones alone and is incomplete. The table has 150,000 to 200,000 clones, roughly 90% seen once. Sequencing used peripheral blood. The receptors stem from a man in his 60s with acute or convalescent COVID-19.

This clone was observed a single time. The chain couples TRBV18 to TRBJ2-5, with 9 bases matching TRBD1. The CDR3 length is 14 residues. The V gene end was trimmed by 1 base and the J gene end by 3 bases; junction bases not matched to a gene: 0. Germline values: CDR1 KGHSH, CDR2 LQKENI. The CDR3 DNA follows: TGTGCCAGCTCACCACGGACAGGGGAAGAGACCCAGTACTTC. Translating gives CASSPRTGEETQYF.

This chain connects TRBV5-1 to TRBJ2-2; D uncertain. Germline V gene lookup returns CDR1 SGHRS and CDR2 YFSETQ. Trimming cost V 6 bases and J 0 bases, with 9 bases left between them. This CDR3 is 14 amino acids long. The CDR3 spells CASTPVANTGELFF. The CDR3 DNA is TGCGCCAGCACCCCCGTTGCGAACACCGGGGAGCTGTTTTTT. The full variable domain, in which reference TRBV5-1 and TRBJ2-2 provide the parts outside the CDR3, is KAGVTQTPRYLIKTRGQQVTLSCSPISGHRSVSWYQQTPGQGLQFLFEYFSETQRNKGNFPGRFSGRQFSNSRSEMNVSTLELGDSALYLCASTPVANTGELFFGEGSRLTVL.

This chain connects TRBV29-1 to TRBJ1-2; D unclear. This CDR3 spans 13 amino acids. Trimming took off 5 bases at V and 0 bases at J, with 10 bases between the two ends. Germline V gene lookup returns CDR1 SQVTM and CDR2 ANQGSEA. The CDR3 nucleotides are TGCAGCGTTACCGGGAGAGCTAACTATGGCTACACCTTC. It is translated as CSVTGRANYGYTF.

V is TRBV5-1 and J is TRBJ2-7; no firm D call. Germline loops: CDR1 SGHRS, CDR2 YFSETQ. Trimming removed 4 bases from V and 5 bases from J, with 22 bases in between. There are 16 residues in the CDR3. The CDR3 loop is CASSRYSSLPSNEQYF. The DNA for the CDR3 is TGCGCCAGCAGCCGCTACAGCAGCCTCCCTTCTAACGAGCAGTACTTC.

This chain uses TRBV6-5 with TRBJ2-2, with TRBD1 matching over 7 bases. Germline V gene data show CDR1 as MNHEY and CDR2 as SVGAGI. This CDR3 comprises 15 residues. V trimming: 6 bases; J trimming: 5 bases; junction bases outside the gene matches: 9. The CDR3 DNA reads as TGTGCCAGCAGCGCGACAGGGATTGGTACCGGGGAGCTGTTTTTT. The encoded protein is CASSATGIGTGELFF.

CDR3 DNA sequence: TGTGCTAGTGCTACCAGAGGGACTGAAGCTTTCTTT. This sequence encodes CASATRGTEAFF. The V and J genes are TRBV12-5 and TRBJ1-1; D gene unclear. This CDR3 contains 12 residues. In germline, CDR1 is LGHNT, CDR2 FRNRAP. V dropped 7 bases and J dropped 5 bases, with 11 bases sitting between them.

This chain connects TRBV19 to TRBJ1-1; 9 bases agree with TRBD1. The length of the CDR3 is 15 residues. Germline CDR1 is LNHDA and CDR2 is SQIVND (reference sequence). After removal of 6 bases from V and 1 base from J, the junction contained 6 bases not matched to a gene. This CDR3 is CASRRTGAGNTEAFF. The CDR3 DNA follows: TGTGCCAGTAGAAGGACAGGGGCGGGGAACACTGAAGCTTTCTTT.

This clone was detected only once. V gene TRBV5-4 combines with J gene TRBJ1-1; a weak D match, TRBD1 (5 bases). Looked up from germline, CDR1 is SGHNT and CDR2 is YYREEE (reference sequence). V shed 2 bases and J shed 3 bases, with 11 bases lying between them. The CDR3 length is 14 residues. The CDR3 DNA reads TGTGCCAGCAGCTTCCAGGGCCCATACACTGAAGCTTTCTTT. This encodes CASSFQGPYTEAFF. Complete variable domain (other parts from reference TRBV5-4 and TRBJ1-1): ETGVTQSPTHLIKTRGQQVTLRCSSQSGHNTVSWYQQALGQGPQFIFQYYREEENGRGNFPPRFSGLQFPNYSSELNVNALELDDSALYLCASSFQGPYTEAFFGQGTRLTVV.

The chain carries TRBV4-1 and TRBJ1-3, with D uncertain. Germline-derived CDR1 and CDR2 are MGHRA and YSYEKL. V lost 3 bases and J 0 bases, leaving 12 bases between the germline ends. The CDR3 is 16 amino acids. CDR3 amino acids: CASSHPLFGSGNTIYF. The CDR3 nucleotides read TGCGCCAGCAGCCATCCGTTATTCGGCTCTGGAAACACCATATATTTT.

This chain links TRBV18 with TRBJ2-7, with a weak D call TRBD1 (6 bases). Germline-derived CDR1 and CDR2 are KGHSH and LQKENI. The V and J ends lost 5 bases and 2 bases respectively, with 10 bases between them. The CDR3 runs to 13 residues. The CDR3 here is CASSSGQTYEQYF. Written as DNA, the CDR3 is TGTGCCAGCTCATCGGGACAAACCTACGAGCAGTACTTC.

The chain employs TRBV9 and TRBJ2-5; 11 bases match TRBD2. The V and J ends lost 0 bases and 2 bases, in that order; junction bases with no gene match: 3. The CDR3 contains 16 residues. In germline, CDR1 is SGDLS, CDR2 YYNGEE. CDR3: CASSVGLAGKQETQYF. CDR3 in DNA: TGTGCCAGCAGCGTAGGACTAGCGGGGAAACAAGAGACCCAGTACTTC.

The chain uses TRBV19 and TRBJ1-4; TRBD1 matches at 7 bases. The junction had 5 bases not matched to a gene; V was cut back by 6 bases and J by 4 bases. Looked up from germline, CDR1 is LNHDA and CDR2 is SQIVND (reference sequence). The CDR3 contains 14 residues. The CDR3 DNA sequence: TGTGCCAGTAGAGGGGGACAGATTAATGAAAAACTGTTTTTT. Its translation: CASRGGQINEKLFF. Full variable domain (rest looked up from reference TRBV19 and TRBJ1-4): DGGITQSPKYLFRKEGQNVTLSCEQNLNHDAMYWYRQDPGQGLRLIYYSQIVNDFQKGDIAEGYSVSREKKESFPLTVTSAQKNPTAFYLCASRGGQINEKLFFGSGTQLSVL.

V is TRBV21-1 and J is TRBJ2-7; the DNA was not compared with TRBD2, the D call given in the table. TRBV21-1 represents a pseudogene. CDR3 length: 15 amino acids. CDR3 sequence (DNA): TGTGCCAGCAGATTCGGGTCCTGTCGTTCCTACGAGCAGTACTTC. It is translated as CASRFGSCRSYEQYF.

V usage is TRBV19 and J usage is TRBJ1-1; maybe TRBD1 (6 bases). The V gene's germline CDR1 is LNHDA and CDR2 SQIVND (reference sequence). Trimming took off 4 bases at V and 4 bases at J, with 16 bases between the two ends. The CDR3 runs to 15 residues. For the CDR3, the DNA is TGTGCCAGTAGTACAAACAGGGAAGGGGGCACTGAAGCTTTCTTT. The encoded protein is CASSTNREGGTEAFF.

Comments on this clone: Other nucleotide sequences in the sample specify the same CDR3. The V gene is TRBV19, the J gene TRBJ1-1; 7 nucleotides align to TRBD1. CDR3 length equals 14 residues. Unmatched junction bases numbered 2, after V lost 4 bases and J lost 0 bases. Germline V lookup: CDR1 LNHDA, CDR2 SQIVND (reference sequence). Here the CDR3 DNA reads TGTGCCAGTAGTAGGGACAGACTGAACACTGAAGCTTTCTTT. The encoded protein is CASSRDRLNTEAFF.

This chain connects TRBV2 to TRBJ2-3, with 7 bases lining up with TRBD2. The J segment lost 3 bases and the V segment lost 6 bases, leaving 15 bases of the junction unmatched. Per the germline V gene, CDR1 is SNHLY and CDR2 is FYNNEI. This CDR3 contains 17 residues. The CDR3 sequence is CASSGFTSLGGTDTQYF. The CDR3, as DNA: TGTGCCAGCAGCGGCTTTACTAGTTTGGGGGGGACAGATACGCAGTATTTT.

The chain uses TRBV24-1 and TRBJ2-1, with 8 bases lining up with TRBD2. The germline gives CDR1 KGHDR, CDR2 SFDVKD. V lost 3 bases, J lost 8 bases, and 5 bases stayed unmatched. There are 14 residues in the CDR3. This CDR3 is CATSDPGTSDEQFF. CDR3 nucleotide sequence: TGTGCCACCAGTGATCCAGGGACTAGTGATGAGCAGTTCTTC.

In this sample, this clone turned up once. The genes are TRBV11-2 and TRBJ1-2; TRBD1 agrees at 7 bases. Germline loops: CDR1 SGHAT, CDR2 FQNNGV. The ends lost 5 bases at V and 5 bases at J; junction bases unmatched: 11. The CDR3 spans 15 residues. CDR3 in DNA: TGTGCCAGCAGCCCCCCGACAGGGCCTGGGTATGGCTACACCTTC. This gives the protein CASSPPTGPGYGYTF. The full variable domain, in which reference TRBV11-2 and TRBJ1-2 provide the parts outside the CDR3, is EAGVAQSPRYKIIEKRQSVAFWCNPISGHATLYWYQQILGQGPKLLIQFQNNGVVDDSQLPKDRFSAERLKGVDSTLKIQPAKLEDSAVYLCASSPPTGPGYGYTFGSGTRLTVV.

In this sample, this clone turned up a few times. The genes are TRBV6-5 and TRBJ2-7; unclear D gene. CDR3 size: 16 residues. The V end lost 2 bases, the J end lost 6 bases, and 20 bases lay between the germline ends. Germline lookup yields CDR1 MNHEY and CDR2 SVGAGI. The CDR3 is CASSYRITGASSEQYF. The CDR3, as DNA: TGTGCCAGCAGTTACCGAATAACCGGAGCCTCCAGCGAGCAGTACTTC.

In this sample, this clone turned up once. The gene calls are TRBV14 and TRBJ1-2, with D hard to call. The CDR3 extends over 16 amino acids. Trimming removed 4 bases from V and 3 bases from J, with 18 bases in between. Germline V gene data show CDR1 as SGHDN and CDR2 as FVKESK. The CDR3 coding sequence is TGTGCCAGCAGCCCCACTTTTGGAACAGATTACTATGGCTACACCTTC. This encodes CASSPTFGTDYYGYTF. The full variable domain, rest sourced from reference TRBV14 and TRBJ1-2, is EAGVTQFPSHSVIEKGQTVTLRCDPISGHDNLYWYRRVMGKEIKFLLHFVKESKQDESGMPNNRFLAERTGGTYSTLKVQPAELEDSGVYFCASSPTFGTDYYGYTFGSGTRLTVV.

CDR3 sequence: CASSLAWRRGDYGYTF. The CDR3 coding sequence is TGTGCCAGCAGCTTAGCGTGGCGCAGGGGAGACTATGGCTACACCTTC. This chain uses TRBV7-8 with TRBJ1-2; tentative D call: TRBD1 (6 bases). The V and J ends lost 0 bases and 3 bases respectively, with 14 bases between them. Germline loops: CDR1 SGHVS, CDR2 FQNEAQ. CDR3 length equals 16 residues. The full variable domain, with the rest looked up from reference TRBV7-8 and TRBJ1-2, is GAGVSQSPRYKVAKRGQDVALRCDPISGHVSLFWYQQALGQGPEFLTYFQNEAQLDKSGLPSDRFFAERPEGSVSTLKIQRTQQEDSAVYLCASSLAWRRGDYGYTFGSGTRLTVV.

The chain joins TRBV12-3 or TRBV12-4 to TRBJ1-2; a possible D gene is TRBD1 (5 bases). The V end lost 6 bases, the J end lost 1 base, and 9 bases lay between the germline ends. The CDR3 covers 13 residues. The CDR3 DNA is TGTGCCAGCAGGCCGACAGTTAACTATGGCTACACCTTC. It specifies CASRPTVNYGYTF.

The gene calls are TRBV25-1 and TRBJ2-7, with 11 bases identical to TRBD2. Looked up from germline, CDR1 is MGHDK and CDR2 is SYGVNS. This CDR3 has 16 amino acids. Trimming took 2 bases from V and 5 from J; bases not matched to a gene: 8. The CDR3 loop reads CASSELSGGVADEQYF. In nucleotides, the CDR3 is TGTGCCAGCAGTGAACTTAGCGGGGGGGTTGCCGACGAGCAGTACTTC.

The table lists this clone with a count of one. Other nucleotide sequences in the sample specify the same CDR3. The rearrangement uses TRBV5-1 and TRBJ2-3, with 9 bases identical to TRBD1. The CDR3 covers 14 residues. In germline, CDR1 is SGHRS, CDR2 YFSETQ. The junction had 3 bases not matched to a gene; V was cut back by 4 bases and J by 3 bases. The CDR3 sequence is CASSTGQGTDTQYF. CDR3 nucleotide sequence: TGCGCCAGCAGCACCGGACAGGGGACAGATACGCAGTATTTT.

The chain is built from TRBV7-9 and TRBJ2-2, with D tentatively TRBD1 (6 bases). V was clipped by 3 bases and J by 4 bases, with 12 bases between them. The CDR3 has 15 residues. The germline V gene encodes CDR1 SEHNR and CDR2 FQNEAQ (reference sequence). CDR3 sequence (DNA): TGTGCCAGCAGCTTCTACCGACAGGCCACCGGGGAGCTGTTTTTT. Protein product: CASSFYRQATGELFF.

The chain carries TRBV5-1 and TRBJ1-4; possibly TRBD1 for D (5 bases). The CDR3 has 15 residues. Per germline, CDR1 SGHRS and CDR2 YFSETQ. Trimming shortened V by 5 bases and J by 0 bases, and 11 bases separated the two germline ends. The CDR3 region is CASSPDRTTNEKLFF. In DNA, the CDR3 is TGCGCCAGCAGTCCAGACAGAACAACTAATGAAAAACTGTTTTTT.

The chain has TRBV13 and TRBJ1-4; the D gene is possibly TRBD1 (6 bases). This CDR3 is 15 amino acids long. The germline V and J ends were trimmed by 5 bases and 2 bases, with 12 bases remaining between them. Germline-derived CDR1 and CDR2 are PRHDT and FYEKMQ (reference sequence). The CDR3 sequence is CASSRGWGTNEKLFF. For the CDR3, the DNA is TGTGCCAGCAGCAGGGGGTGGGGCACTAATGAAAAACTGTTTTTT.

This rearrangement joins TRBV4-2 to TRBJ1-3; 7 nucleotides align to TRBD1. Germline V gives CDR1 LGHNA, CDR2 YNFKEQ. The V segment lost 0 bases and the J segment 0 bases; nucleotides outside the gene matches: 5. The CDR3 runs to 17 residues. This chain's CDR3 is CASSQEGQYISGNTIYF. DNA of the CDR3: TGTGCCAGCAGCCAAGAGGGACAGTACATCTCTGGAAACACCATATATTTT.

The chain combines TRBV30 with TRBJ1-2; 12 nucleotides align to TRBD1. V dropped 1 base and J dropped 8; count of bases not matched to a gene: 8. Germline V lookup: CDR1 GTSNPN, CDR2 SVGIG (reference sequence). The length of the CDR3 is 15 residues. CDR3 nucleotide sequence: TGTGCCTGGAGTGGGGTCGGGACAGGGGGCCGCGGCTACACCTTC. This codes for CAWSGVGTGGRGYTF.